This TCR beta chain appears in the sequencing data of a study of spatial heterogeneity in lung cancer. Study summary: Averaged across combinations, each unique TCR and UMI pairing appeared more than ten times in raw reads, which were uncorrected.

This clonotype was seen a handful of times. CDR1 is LNHDA, CDR2 SQIVND, per germline (reference sequence). Trimming removed 3 bases at V and 4 bases at J, with 16 bases between. The CDR3 covers 16 residues. Time point indicated: sample taken at primary tumor resection. Unsorted samples of tumor, nontumor lung or frozen PBMC had their whole RNA sequenced. A total of under 80 untreated early-stage non-small cell lung cancer patients served as donors. Unique molecular identifiers tagged every individual TCR cDNA molecule. TCRdb analysed the 5' RACE reads with MiXCR anew, one entry per CDR3 protein. The data show some 15,000 distinct CDR3 sequences, 14% seen once.

The sample here was PBMCs, taken at surgery. The sequence came from a male donor with early-stage non-small cell lung cancer. The rearrangement links TRBV19 to TRBJ2-1, with a possible D match to TRBD1 (7 bases). The DNA of the CDR3 is TGTGCCAGTAGTATCCCCCAGGGGGGACTGTACAATGAGCAGTTCTTC. It is translated as CASSIPQGGLYNEQFF.